These T cell receptor beta chains were read from a single sample in a study of CD8 T cells in ankylosing spondylitis. TCRdb called the 5' RACE reads again in MiXCR, with one record for every CDR3 protein. The data hold about 240,000 distinct CDR3 sequences, with around 7.8% observed a single time. The sample was blood, either unsorted or a sorted T cell fraction (not recorded which). The receptors here all came from a male donor with ankylosing spondylitis or in good health (not recorded which). CDR3s include the opening cysteine and the closing phenylalanine or tryptophan. The order of the fields is V gene, J gene, D gene, clone size, CDR3 DNA, CDR3 protein. The D gene is left open where the match is weak. Clone size appears in some rows only: once, few, many, or a class for an expanded clone.

TRBV20-1	TRBJ2-7	NA	many	TGCAGTGCTATCGCACCAGGGCCCTACGAGCAGTACTTC	CSAIAPGPYEQYF
TRBV20-1	TRBJ1-1	NA	many	TGCAGTGCTAGAGACCCCCTCGGAGGCGGAGATACTGAAGCTTTCTTT	CSARDPLGGGDTEAFF
TRBV6-5	TRBJ1-6	NA	many	TGTGCCAGCAGTTACTCCCGTTTACGGTCACCCCTCCACTTT	CASSYSRLRSPLHF
TRBV3-1	TRBJ2-7	NA	few	TGTGCCAGCAGCGGACCAGTGAGCTCCTACGAGCAGTACTTC	CASSGPVSSYEQYF
TRBV29-1	TRBJ1-1	NA	many	TGCAGCGTTAAGTTACAGGGCACTGAAGCTTTCTTT	CSVKLQGTEAFF
TRBV7-9	TRBJ2-7	NA	NA	TGTGCCAGCAGCTCCCGGGGCGCCTACGAGCAGTACTTC	CASSSRGAYEQYF
TRBV24-1	TRBJ2-2	NA	many	TGTGCCACCAGTGATTTATACAGCAACACCGGGGAGCTGTTTTTT	CATSDLYSNTGELFF
TRBV10-3	TRBJ2-3	TRBD1	many	TGTGCCATCAGCGGACAGGAACGAGATACGCAGTATTTT	CAISGQERDTQYF
TRBV18	TRBJ1-2	NA	many	TGTGCCAGCTCAGCCCCCGGACAGTACGCCACGAGCTACACCTTC	CASSAPGQYATSYTF
TRBV20-1	TRBJ1-4	NA	many	TGCAGTGCCCGGGGGTCTCCCGATGAAAAACTGTTTTTT	CSARGSPDEKLFF
TRBV7-9	TRBJ2-1	NA	few	TGTGCCAGCAGCCGGCGGGGTGAGCAGTTCTTC	CASSRRGEQFF
TRBV7-2	TRBJ1-2	TRBD1	few	TGTGCCAGCAGGACAGGGGACTATGGCTACACCTTC	CASRTGDYGYTF
TRBV4-2	TRBJ2-5	NA	many	TGTGCCAGCAGCCCTGGACTAAACCAAGAGACCCAGTACTTC	CASSPGLNQETQYF
TRBV5-1	TRBJ2-1	TRBD2	many	TGCGCCAGCGGGGTTAGCGGGGGTGATTACAATGAGCAGTTCTTC	CASGVSGGDYNEQFF
TRBV7-2	TRBJ2-1	TRBD2	many	TGTGCCAGCAGCTTAGTACCAGCGGGAGCTGAGCAGTTCTTC	CASSLVPAGAEQFF
TRBV7-2	TRBJ1-1	TRBD1	many	TGTGCCAGCAGCTTAGGCAGGGGGCGCTTCACTGAAGCTTTCTTT	CASSLGRGRFTEAFF
TRBV29-1	TRBJ1-1	NA	many	TGCAGCGTTGCCAGACAGAGGGCTGAAGCTTTCTTT	CSVARQRAEAFF
TRBV19	TRBJ1-2	NA	many	TGTGCCAGTAGTATGCAGCGGGGGGCTGTCTATGGCTACACCTTC	CASSMQRGAVYGYTF
TRBV7-9	TRBJ2-1	NA	many	TGTGCCAGCAGCTTACTGGGGGTCTCCTACAATGAGCAGTTCTTC	CASSLLGVSYNEQFF
TRBV5-5	TRBJ2-1	TRBD1	NA	TGTGCCAGCAGCATGGAGGGACAGGGGGCCGGTGAGCAGTTCTTC	CASSMEGQGAGEQFF
TRBV4-1	TRBJ1-5	TRBD1	NA	TGCGCCAGCAGCCAAGAACAAGGGACAGGGGGCAGGTGGAATCAGCCCCAGCATTTT	CASSQEQGTGGRWNQPQHF
TRBV29-1	TRBJ1-2	NA	few	TGCAGCGTCCCCCCAACAGAGAATAACTATGGCTACACCTTC	CSVPPTENNYGYTF
TRBV4-2	TRBJ2-3	NA	many	TGTGCCAGCAGCCAAGCGTTTGCCCCCAGTTCCGAAAAGGATACGCAGTATTTT	CASSQAFAPSSEKDTQYF
TRBV11-2	TRBJ2-2	NA	many	TGTGCCAGCAGCTCCCCGCGGGTTACCGGGGAGCTGTTTTTT	CASSSPRVTGELFF
TRBV18	TRBJ1-2	NA	few	TGTGCCAGCTCACCATCCCAAACCACCTATGGCTACACCTTC	CASSPSQTTYGYTF
TRBV19	TRBJ1-6	TRBD1	few	TGTGCCAGTAGGGGAGGTACAGGGGGTCTGAATAATTCACCCCTCCACTTT	CASRGGTGGLNNSPLHF
TRBV30	TRBJ2-2	NA	many	TGTGCCTGGAGTGTCCCGGACAGGAACACCGGGGAGCTGTTTTTT	CAWSVPDRNTGELFF
TRBV3-1	TRBJ1-1	NA	many	TGTGCCAGCAGCCAAGAAGGGGAGGCAGCTTTCTTT	CASSQEGEAAFF
TRBV7-2	TRBJ2-7	NA	few	TGTGCCAGCAGCCCTAACGTGGACTACGAGCAGTACTTC	CASSPNVDYEQYF
TRBV10-3	TRBJ2-1	NA	many	TGTGCCATCAGTGAGTCGATAGACAATGAGCAGTTCTTC	CAISESIDNEQFF
TRBV12-3/TRBV12-4	TRBJ2-2	TRBD2	many	TGTGCCAGCAGTCCGACTAGCGGGACCGGGGAGCTGTTTTTT	CASSPTSGTGELFF
TRBV7-6	TRBJ2-1	NA	many	TGTGCCAGCAGCTCCCCTCGCGGGTTTAGGCTGTCCAATGAGCAGTTCTTC	CASSSPRGFRLSNEQFF
TRBV19	TRBJ1-4	TRBD1	many	TGTGCCAGTACCGCCGGAGGGACAGAGTATAATGAAAAACTGTTTTTT	CASTAGGTEYNEKLFF
TRBV18	TRBJ1-2	NA	NA	TGTGCCAGCTCACCATCACGCGCAGACAACTACTATGGCTACACCTTC	CASSPSRADNYYGYTF
TRBV10-3	TRBJ1-1	NA	many	TGTGCCATCAGTGATGACCCGGAGATAAGGGGCACTGAAGCTTTCTTT	CAISDDPEIRGTEAFF
TRBV15	TRBJ1-1	TRBD1	few	TGTGCCACCCGGGGACAGGGGATAATTGAAGCTTTCTTT	CATRGQGIIEAFF
TRBV7-2	TRBJ2-3	TRBD2	NA	TGTGCCAGCAGCGATAGACTAGCGGGAGGGTTCACAGATACGCAGTATTTT	CASSDRLAGGFTDTQYF
TRBV20-1	TRBJ2-1	TRBD1	many	TGCAGTGCTAGAAAACAGGGGCTGCCCTACAATGAGCAGTTCTTC	CSARKQGLPYNEQFF
TRBV29-1	TRBJ1-1	NA	many	TGCAGCGTTCAAAGACAGCTGAACACTGAAGCTTTCTTT	CSVQRQLNTEAFF
TRBV7-9	TRBJ2-7	NA	few	TGTGCCAGCAGCCCCGGACCGATATACGAGCAGTACTTC	CASSPGPIYEQYF
TRBV5-6	TRBJ2-2	TRBD1	many	TGTGCCAGCAGCGCCACTGACAGGGTCAGAGGGACCGGGGAGCTGTTTTTT	CASSATDRVRGTGELFF
TRBV7-8	TRBJ2-7	TRBD2	NA	TGTGCCAGCAGCTTAGATAGCGGGAGTAAGTACGAGCAGTACTTC	CASSLDSGSKYEQYF
TRBV5-1	TRBJ2-5	NA	many	TGCGCCAGCAGCTTATACTACAGGGAAGGAGAGACCCAGTACTTC	CASSLYYREGETQYF
TRBV7-2	TRBJ1-2	NA	NA	TGTGCCAGCAGCTTAATGTATCGACACCACAACTATGGCTACACCTTC	CASSLMYRHHNYGYTF
TRBV6-5	TRBJ1-2	NA	many	TGTGCCAGCAGTTACGGGGATGGCTACACCTTC	CASSYGDGYTF
TRBV9	TRBJ2-2	NA	many	TGTGCCAGCAGCGTAGGGGTTGGTAGCACCGGGGAGCTGTTTTTT	CASSVGVGSTGELFF
TRBV9	TRBJ2-1	NA	many	TGTGCCAGCAGCGCCGGAAACAATGAGCAGTTCTTC	CASSAGNNEQFF
TRBV7-6	TRBJ2-1	NA	many	TGTGCCAGTCTGGCGGGCGCGAGCTCCTACAATGAGCAGTTCTTC	CASLAGASSYNEQFF
TRBV12-3/TRBV12-4	TRBJ2-1	NA	many	TGTGCCAGCAGTCGAGGGGGGTCAGGGGGCTACAATGAGCAGTTCTTC	CASSRGGSGGYNEQFF
TRBV11-2	TRBJ2-1	NA	many	TGTGCCAGCAGCTTATTTTGGGGGGGCGATTCCTACAATGAGCAGTTCTTC	CASSLFWGGDSYNEQFF
TRBV5-1	TRBJ2-3	NA	many	TGCGCCAGCAGCGGAGGTTCCACAGATACGCAGTATTTT	CASSGGSTDTQYF
TRBV28	TRBJ1-4	NA	many	TGTGCCAGCAGTTTATGGTGGGATGCTAATGAAAAACTGTTTTTT	CASSLWWDANEKLFF
TRBV6-6	TRBJ2-7	TRBD1	few	TGTGCCAGCAGCGGGACAGGGGTCGAGCAGTACTTC	CASSGTGVEQYF
TRBV25-1	TRBJ2-3	TRBD2	NA	TGTGCCAGCAGTGAAACCGGGACTAGAGATACGCAGTATTTT	CASSETGTRDTQYF